Listed below are T cell receptor beta chains from one sample, sequenced in a study of blood T cell repertoires in COVID-19. The assay was immunoSEQ multiplex PCR, and TCRdb's table has in-frame clones only and misses some. The data hold some 530,000 clones, with 80% to 90% observed a single time. The sequenced sample was peripheral blood. The source is a human donor in a cohort sampled during active COVID-19. Both conserved end residues are part of each CDR3. The D gene is left open where the match is weak. Only some rows state a clone size, as once, few, many or a class for expanded clones.

-,TRBJ1-5,-,14,TRBV30,TGTGCCTGGAGTGGGAGCAGCCCGAATCAGCCCCAGCATTTT,CAWSGSSPNQPQHF
-,TRBJ1-5,TRBD1,12,TRBV12-3/TRBV12-4,TGTGCCAGCAGTTTACAGGGGGCGACCCAGCATTTT,CASSLQGATQHF
-,TRBJ2-1,TRBD1,17,TRBV7-2,TGTGCCAGCAGCTCCACCGGGACAGGGAGAGAGTACAATGAGCAGTTCTTC,CASSSTGTGREYNEQFF
once,TRBJ2-5,-,13,TRBV2,TGTGCCAGCAGTGTTCTAGCAGGAGAGACCCAGTACTTC,CASSVLAGETQYF
once,TRBJ2-1,-,16,TRBV10-1,TGCGCCAGCAGTGAGTCGGAGGGCTCCACCTACAATGAGCAGTTCTTC,CASSESEGSTYNEQFF
-,TRBJ1-2,-,16,TRBV11-2,TGTGCCAGCAGCTTAGCGCGTCAGATCAGGAACTATGGCTACACCTTC,CASSLARQIRNYGYTF
-,TRBJ1-6,-,16,TRBV19,TGTGCCAGTAGGAGTGGGGCAGATCTATTTAATTCACCCCTCCACTTT,CASRSGADLFNSPLHF
-,TRBJ2-7,TRBD2,15,TRBV30,TGTGCCGCTAGATTGCGGGGGAACCCTCGGGACGAGCAGTACTTC,CAARLRGNPRDEQYF
-,TRBJ2-7,-,12,TRBV28,TGTGCCAGCAGTTTCTCCGTCTACGAGCAGTACTTC,CASSFSVYEQYF
-,TRBJ2-5,TRBD2,15,TRBV6-5,TGTGCCAGCAACCCACTAGCGGGGGCTAAAGAGACCCAGTACTTC,CASNPLAGAKETQYF
-,TRBJ2-1,-,15,TRBV21-1,TGTGCCAGCAGCAGAAGGGGAAAAAGTTACAATGAGCAGTTCTTC,CASSRRGKSYNEQFF
-,TRBJ2-1,TRBD2,16,TRBV5-1,TGCGCCAGCAGCTTGGCCGATCTAGCGGGAGTCAATGAGCAGTTCTTC,CASSLADLAGVNEQFF
-,TRBJ2-3,TRBD2,15,TRBV3-1/TRBV3-2,TGTGCCAGCAGCCAAGCCAGCGGGAGTACAGATACGCAGTATTTT,CASSQASGSTDTQYF
-,TRBJ1-1,TRBD1,13,TRBV30,TGTGCCTGGAATCAGGGGGCAAACACTGAAGCTTTCTTT,CAWNQGANTEAFF
-,TRBJ2-5,TRBD2,16,TRBV4-1,TGCGCCAGCAGCCAAGGAAGTAGCGGGAGATCAGAGACCCAGTACTTC,CASSQGSSGRSETQYF
-,TRBJ2-1,-,16,TRBV5-4,TGTGCCAGCAGCCGGCTAGATGGGGCAAACTACAATGAGCAGTTCTTC,CASSRLDGANYNEQFF
-,TRBJ2-7,-,15,TRBV27,TGTGCCAGCAGTTTGGGGACACCCTTCTCCTACGAGCAGTACTTC,CASSLGTPFSYEQYF
-,TRBJ1-3,-,14,TRBV19,TGTGCCAGTAGTTTGAGGGCCTCTGGAAACACCATATATTTT,CASSLRASGNTIYF